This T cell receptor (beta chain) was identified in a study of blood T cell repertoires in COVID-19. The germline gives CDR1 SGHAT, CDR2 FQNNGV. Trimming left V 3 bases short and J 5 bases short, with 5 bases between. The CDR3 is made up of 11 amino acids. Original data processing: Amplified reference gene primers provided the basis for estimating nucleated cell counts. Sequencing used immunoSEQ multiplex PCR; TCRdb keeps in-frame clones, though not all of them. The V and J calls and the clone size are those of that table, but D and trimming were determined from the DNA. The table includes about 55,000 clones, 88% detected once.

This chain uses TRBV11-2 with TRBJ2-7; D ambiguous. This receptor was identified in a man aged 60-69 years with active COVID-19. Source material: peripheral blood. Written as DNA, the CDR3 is TGTGCCAGCAGCTTCCCGGACGAGCAGTACTTC. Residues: CASSFPDEQYF.